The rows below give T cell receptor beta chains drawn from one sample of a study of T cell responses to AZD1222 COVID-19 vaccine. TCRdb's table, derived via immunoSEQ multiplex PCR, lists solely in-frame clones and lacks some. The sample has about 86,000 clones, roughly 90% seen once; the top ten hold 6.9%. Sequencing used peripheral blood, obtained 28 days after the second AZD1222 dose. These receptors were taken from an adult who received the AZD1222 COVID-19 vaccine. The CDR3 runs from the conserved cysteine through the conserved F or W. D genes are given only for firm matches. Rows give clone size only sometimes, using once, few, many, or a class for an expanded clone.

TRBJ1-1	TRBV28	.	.	TGTGCCAGCAGTTTAGATGGGAACACTGAAGCTTTCTTT	CASSLDGNTEAFF
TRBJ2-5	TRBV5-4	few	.	TGTGCCAGCAGCTCATCAGGGGGGGAGGAGACCCAGTACTTC	CASSSSGGEETQYF
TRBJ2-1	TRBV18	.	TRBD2	TGTGCCAGCTCCCCCCCTAGCGGGGCCTACAATGAGCAGTTCTTC	CASSPPSGAYNEQFF
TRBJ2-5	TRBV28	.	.	TGTGCCAGCAGTCGGCGGGACAGATACCAAGAGACCCAGTACTTC	CASSRRDRYQETQYF
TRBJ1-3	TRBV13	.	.	TGTGCCAGCAGTCCCCAACCCGACCGAGGAAACACCATATATTTT	CASSPQPDRGNTIYF
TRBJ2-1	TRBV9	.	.	TGTGCCAGCAGCGCCCGACTAGTTTACAATGAGCAGTTCTTC	CASSARLVYNEQFF
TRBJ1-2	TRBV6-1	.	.	TGTGCCAGCAGCCCGGGGGGGGCTGGCTACACCTTC	CASSPGGAGYTF
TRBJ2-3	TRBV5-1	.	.	TGCGCCAGCAGCTCCGGGACCACCACAGATACGCAGTATTTT	CASSSGTTTDTQYF
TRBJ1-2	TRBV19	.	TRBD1	TGTGCCAGTAGTATAGATCGACAGGGTTATGGCTACACCTTC	CASSIDRQGYGYTF
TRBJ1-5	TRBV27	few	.	TGTGCCAGCAGTCTGGACGGATTTAGCAATCAGCCCCAGCATTTT	CASSLDGFSNQPQHF
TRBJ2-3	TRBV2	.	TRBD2	TGTGCCAGCAGTGGACTAGCGGGGGGGAGGAGCACAGATACGCAGTATTTT	CASSGLAGGRSTDTQYF
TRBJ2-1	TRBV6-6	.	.	TGTGCCAGCAGTTACCAGGGGACTCAGAAGAATGAGCAGTTCTTC	CASSYQGTQKNEQFF
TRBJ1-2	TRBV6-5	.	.	TGTGCCGGGGCCAGGGAACCTGCCTATGGCTACACCTTC	CAGAREPAYGYTF
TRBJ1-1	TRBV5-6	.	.	TGTGCCAGCAGCTTGGGGAGAAACACTGAAGCTTTCTTT	CASSLGRNTEAFF
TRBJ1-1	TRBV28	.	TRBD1	TGTGCCAGCAGTGGGTTAAGGGGGACAGCGCGTTTGATTCCTGAAGCTTTCTTT	CASSGLRGTARLIPEAFF
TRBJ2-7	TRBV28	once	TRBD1	TGTGCCAGCAGTTCGGGACAGGGGTCCTACGAGCAGTACTTC	CASSSGQGSYEQYF
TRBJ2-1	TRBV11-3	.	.	TGTGCCAGCAGGTTTAATGAGCAGTTCTTC	CASRFNEQFF
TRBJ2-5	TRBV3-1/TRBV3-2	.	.	TGTGCCAGCAGCGAAAACGAGCAGACCCAGTACTTC	CASSENEQTQYF
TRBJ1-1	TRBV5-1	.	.	TGCGCCAGCAGCCTGACCCCGACAGTGGAGAACACTGAAGCTTTCTTT	CASSLTPTVENTEAFF
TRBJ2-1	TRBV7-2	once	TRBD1	TGTGCCAGCAGCTCTCCGGGACAGGCATACAATGAGCAGTTCTTC	CASSSPGQAYNEQFF
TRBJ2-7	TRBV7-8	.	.	TGTGCCAGCAGCACGCGCCTCCTGAGCTCCTACGAGCAGTACTTC	CASSTRLLSSYEQYF
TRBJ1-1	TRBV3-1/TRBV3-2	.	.	TGTGCCAGCAGCCAAGATCATGGAGGCGAAGCTTTCTTT	CASSQDHGGEAFF
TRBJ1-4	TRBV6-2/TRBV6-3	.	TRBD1	TGTGCCAGCAGTTCTACCCGGGACAGAGGGGAAAAACTGTTTTTT	CASSSTRDRGEKLFF
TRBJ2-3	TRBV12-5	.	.	TGTGCTAGTGGTTTGGTTTTGGGGTTCGGAGATACGCAGTATTTT	CASGLVLGFGDTQYF
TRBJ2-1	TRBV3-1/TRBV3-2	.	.	TGTGCCAGCAGCCAGGTCGATGAGCAGTTCTTC	CASSQVDEQFF
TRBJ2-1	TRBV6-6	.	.	TGTGCCAGCAGGGCGGAAACCTACAATGAGCAGTTCTTC	CASRAETYNEQFF